This passage covers 4 T cell receptor beta chains from one sample sequenced in a study of cytomegalovirus exposure and HLA in healthy donors. The repertoire was sequenced with immunoSEQ multiplex PCR; TCRdb's copy has only in-frame clones and lacks some. Of 150,000 to 200,000 clones listed, approximately 96% are singletons. Sequencing was performed on PBMCs. These receptors came from a woman under 30 in good health and CMV-seronegative.

V is TRBV4-3 and J is TRBJ2-1, with TRBD2 matching 8 bases. Trimming took 3 bases from V and 7 from J; bases not matched to a gene: 5. CDR1 is LGHNA, CDR2 YSLEER, per germline. There are 14 residues in the CDR3. CDR3: CASSHRLAKNEQFF. The CDR3 DNA follows: TGCGCCAGCAGCCATAGACTAGCGAAAAATGAGCAGTTCTTC.

The chain carries TRBV5-1 and TRBJ1-3; 10 bases are a match to TRBD1. Per germline, CDR1 SGHRS and CDR2 YFSETQ. This CDR3 comprises 17 residues. The V segment lost 4 bases and the J segment 1 base; nucleotides outside the gene matches: 8. CDR3 residues: CASSPGDRGKSGNTIYF. As DNA, the CDR3 is TGCGCCAGCAGCCCAGGGGACAGGGGAAAGTCTGGAAACACCATATATTTT.

V gene TRBV27 combines with J gene TRBJ2-1, with 8 positions matching TRBD1. After removal of 5 bases from V and 1 base from J, the junction contained 4 bases not matched to a gene. CDR1 is MNHEY, CDR2 SMNVEV, per germline (reference sequence). This CDR3 contains 15 residues. In nucleotides, the CDR3 is TGTGCCAGCAGTACCTGGACAGGGTCCTACAATGAGCAGTTCTTC. Protein product: CASSTWTGSYNEQFF.

The chain couples TRBV4-1 to TRBJ1-1; D uncertain. The germline V gene encodes CDR1 MGHRA and CDR2 YSYEKL. This CDR3 has 14 residues. V shed 1 base and J shed 1 base, with 7 bases lying between them. CDR3 protein: CASSQVTENTEAFF. CDR3 nucleotide sequence: TGCGCCAGCAGCCAAGTAACAGAGAACACTGAAGCTTTCTTT.